The 9 T cell receptor beta chains below all came from one sample that was sequenced in a study of technical replicates of blood from a handful of donors. Sequencing used immunoSEQ multiplex PCR; TCRdb keeps in-frame clones, though not all of them. The sample carries around 80,000 clones, nearly 98% recorded once. The material sequenced was T cells isolated from PBMCs. These TCRs come from a human donor in good health.

This chain uses TRBV7-2 with TRBJ2-4; tentative D call: TRBD2 (6 bases). V lost 5 bases, J lost 7 bases, and 15 bases lay in between. The germline V gene encodes CDR1 SGHTA and CDR2 FQGNSA. The CDR3 spans 14 residues. The CDR3, as DNA: TGTGCCAGCAGCCGCGGGATAGCTGGGAACATTCAGTACTTC. It encodes CASSRGIAGNIQYF.

This sequence joins TRBV9 and TRBJ1-2; a possible D gene is TRBD1 (6 bases). This CDR3 is 13 amino acids long. From germline, CDR1 is SGDLS and CDR2 YYNGEE. Trimming pared 4 bases from V and 6 bases from J, leaving 13 bases between. Written as DNA, the CDR3 is TGTGCCAGCAGCCCCCGCAGGGGAAATGGCTACACCTTC. It encodes CASSPRRGNGYTF.

This chain connects TRBV19 to TRBJ2-4; TRBD1 is a possible D gene (5 bases). Germline assignment: CDR1 LNHDA and CDR2 SQIVND (reference sequence). Trimming removed 5 bases from V and 5 bases from J, with 13 bases in between. The length of the CDR3 is 14 residues. The CDR3 coding sequence is TGTGCCAGTAGTCTACAGGCTGGAGAAAACATTCAGTACTTC. It codes for CASSLQAGENIQYF.

This chain uses TRBV6-5 with TRBJ2-1; 8 nucleotides agree with TRBD1. The CDR3 spans 16 residues. Losses at the gene ends were 2 bases for V and 7 bases for J; bases not matched to a gene: 10. Germline V CDR1 and CDR2: MNHEY, SVGAGI. The chain's CDR3 is CASSYRPPTGENEQFF. The CDR3 coding sequence is TGTGCCAGCAGTTACCGGCCCCCGACAGGGGAAAATGAGCAGTTCTTC.

The gene calls are TRBV4-1 and TRBJ1-2, with D maybe TRBD1 (6 bases). This CDR3 contains 15 residues. CDR1 and CDR2 from the germline V gene are MGHRA and YSYEKL. The ends were cut back, 2 bases at V and 5 bases at J, with 15 bases in the middle. Written as DNA, the CDR3 is TGCGCCAGCAGCCAACCTAGACAGGCTAGGTATGGCTACACCTTC. As protein: CASSQPRQARYGYTF.

V and J are TRBV7-2 and TRBJ1-5; 8 bases are a match to TRBD1. This CDR3 is 15 amino acids long. Trimming removed 5 bases from V and 9 bases from J; junction bases left unmatched: 12. Germline-derived CDR1 and CDR2 are SGHTA and FQGNSA. This CDR3 is CASSLGTGGVGPQHF. CDR3 DNA: TGTGCCAGCAGCCTCGGGACAGGTGGCGTTGGGCCCCAGCATTTT.

The V and J genes are TRBV7-2 and TRBJ2-7; 7 bases agree with TRBD2. This CDR3 contains 17 residues. Germline CDR1 is SGHTA and CDR2 is FQGNSA. After removal of 4 bases from V and 2 bases from J, the junction contained 14 bases not matched to a gene. The CDR3 loop reads CASSSDLSGGWAYEQYF. In DNA form, the CDR3 reads TGTGCCAGCAGCTCAGACCTATCGGGGGGATGGGCCTACGAGCAGTACTTC.

The chain couples TRBV7-8 to TRBJ2-5; 11 bases are shared with TRBD2. Trimming removed 7 bases from V and 4 bases from J; junction bases left unmatched: 11. Germline loops: CDR1 SGHVS, CDR2 FQNEAQ. This CDR3 comprises 16 residues. The CDR3 region is CASTSGSGREGETQYF. In nucleotides, the CDR3 is TGTGCCAGCACCTCGGGTAGCGGGAGGGAAGGAGAGACCCAGTACTTC. Based on the CDR3 plus reference TRBV7-8 and TRBJ2-5, the full variable domain is GAGVSQSPRYKVAKRGQDVALRCDPISGHVSLFWYQQALGQGPEFLTYFQNEAQLDKSGLPSDRFFAERPEGSVSTLKIQRTQQEDSAVYLCASTSGSGREGETQYFGPGTRLLVL.

This clone occurred once. The chain carries TRBV30 and TRBJ1-2; D is undetermined. Germline CDR1 is GTSNPN and CDR2 is SVGIG (reference sequence). The CDR3 has 16 amino acids. Trimming took 0 bases from V and 2 from J, leaving 16 bases between them. CDR3 residues: CAWSVSVYSTNYGYTF. CDR3 bases: TGTGCCTGGAGTGTGTCGGTGTACAGTACCAACTATGGCTACACCTTC.